This T cell receptor beta chain is from a study of T cell clonality in common variable immunodeficiency. Study findings and constraints: Common variable immunodeficiency TCR beta sequences reportedly had fewer deletions and N-nucleotide insertions.

TCRdb's copy holds only in-frame clones and misses some; the assay was immunoSEQ multiplex PCR. Listed for the sample are 25,000 to 35,000 clones, none seen a single time. At least ten counts were recorded for this clone. Its antigen remains unknown. Read coverage stops 3 residues before the CDR3 terminus; the germline J gene supplies the remainder. Germline V CDR1 and CDR2: MNHNS, SASEGT. V lost 2 bases, J lost 6 bases, and 5 bases stayed unmatched. This CDR3 is 14 amino acids long. CVID subjects had received replacement immunoglobulin for at least one year. The specimen sequenced was peripheral blood mononuclear cells. This TCR came from a human donor with common variable immunodeficiency. The gene calls are TRBV6-1 and TRBJ2-5; 8 bases align to TRBD1. CDR3 amino acids: CASSESRGLQTQYF. The CDR3 bases that were read are TGTGCCAGCAGTGAAAGCAGGGGGCTTCAGACC.